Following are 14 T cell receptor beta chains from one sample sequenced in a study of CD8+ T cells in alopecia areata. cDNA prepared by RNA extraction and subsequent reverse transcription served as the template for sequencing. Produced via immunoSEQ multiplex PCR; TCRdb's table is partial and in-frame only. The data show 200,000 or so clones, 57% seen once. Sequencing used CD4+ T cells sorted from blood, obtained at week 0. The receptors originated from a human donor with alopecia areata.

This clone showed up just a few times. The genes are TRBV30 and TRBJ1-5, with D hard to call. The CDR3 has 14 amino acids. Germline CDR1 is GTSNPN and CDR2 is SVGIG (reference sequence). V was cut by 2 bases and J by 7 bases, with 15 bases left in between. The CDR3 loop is CAWSQTVDGQPQHF. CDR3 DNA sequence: TGTGCCTGGAGTCAGACGGTTGACGGGCAGCCCCAGCATTTT.

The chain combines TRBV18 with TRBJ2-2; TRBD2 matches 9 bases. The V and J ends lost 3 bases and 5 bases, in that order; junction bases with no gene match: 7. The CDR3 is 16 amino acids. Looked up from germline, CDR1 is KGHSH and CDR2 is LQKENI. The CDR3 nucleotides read TGTGCCAGCTCACCGAGGACTAGCGAGTTAACCGGGGAGCTGTTTTTT. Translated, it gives CASSPRTSELTGELFF. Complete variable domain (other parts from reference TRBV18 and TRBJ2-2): NAGVMQNPRHLVRRRGQEARLRCSPMKGHSHVYWYRQLPEEGLKFMVYLQKENIIDESGMPKERFSAEFPKEGPSILRIQQVVRGDSAAYFCASSPRTSELTGELFFGEGSRLTVL.

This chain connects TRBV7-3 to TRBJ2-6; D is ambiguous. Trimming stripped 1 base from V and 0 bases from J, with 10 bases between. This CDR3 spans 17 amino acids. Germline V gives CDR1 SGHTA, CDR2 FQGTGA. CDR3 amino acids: CASSLMAARSGANVLTF. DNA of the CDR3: TGTGCCAGCAGCTTAATGGCTGCCCGCTCTGGGGCCAACGTCCTGACTTTC.

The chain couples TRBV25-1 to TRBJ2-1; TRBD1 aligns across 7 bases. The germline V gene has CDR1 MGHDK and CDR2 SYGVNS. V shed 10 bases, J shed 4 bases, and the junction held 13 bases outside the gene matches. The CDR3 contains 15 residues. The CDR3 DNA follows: TGTGCCACCCGAGAGAACAGGGGCTATTACAATGAGCAGTTCTTC. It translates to CATRENRGYYNEQFF.

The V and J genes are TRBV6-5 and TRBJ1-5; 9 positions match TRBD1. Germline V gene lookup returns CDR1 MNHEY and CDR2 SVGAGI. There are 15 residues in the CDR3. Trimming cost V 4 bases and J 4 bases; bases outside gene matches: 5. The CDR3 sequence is CASSFDRGGNQPQHF. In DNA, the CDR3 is TGTGCCAGCAGTTTCGACAGGGGGGGTAATCAGCCCCAGCATTTT.

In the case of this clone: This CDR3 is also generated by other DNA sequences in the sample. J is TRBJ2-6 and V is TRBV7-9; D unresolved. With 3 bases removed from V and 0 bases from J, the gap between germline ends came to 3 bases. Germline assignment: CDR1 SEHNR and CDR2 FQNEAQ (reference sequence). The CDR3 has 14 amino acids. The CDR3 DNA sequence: TGTGCCAGCAGCTTCGGCTCTGGGGCCAACGTCCTGACTTTC. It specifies CASSFGSGANVLTF.

The CDR3 DNA sequence: TGTGCCTGGAGTGTACTCCGGGACAGATATTCACCCCTCCACTTT. Its translation is CAWSVLRDRYSPLHF. The chain couples TRBV30 to TRBJ1-6; 7 nucleotides match TRBD1. This CDR3 has 15 amino acids. The V gene end was trimmed by 0 bases and the J gene end by 8 bases; junction bases not matched to a gene: 7. Germline V gives CDR1 GTSNPN, CDR2 SVGIG (reference sequence).

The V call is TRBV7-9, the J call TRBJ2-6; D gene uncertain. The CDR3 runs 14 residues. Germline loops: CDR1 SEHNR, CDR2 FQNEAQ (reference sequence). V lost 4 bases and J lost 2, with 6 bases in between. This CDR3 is CASSSLAGANVLTF. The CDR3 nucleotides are TGTGCCAGCAGCTCCCTCGCTGGGGCCAACGTCCTGACTTTC.

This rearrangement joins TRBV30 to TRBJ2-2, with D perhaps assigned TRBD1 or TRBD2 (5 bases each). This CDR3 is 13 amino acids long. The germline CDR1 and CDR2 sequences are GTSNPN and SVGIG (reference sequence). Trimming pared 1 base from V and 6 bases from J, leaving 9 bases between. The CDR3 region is CAWSAGPAGELFF. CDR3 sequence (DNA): TGTGCCTGGAGTGCGGGACCGGCCGGGGAGCTGTTTTTT.

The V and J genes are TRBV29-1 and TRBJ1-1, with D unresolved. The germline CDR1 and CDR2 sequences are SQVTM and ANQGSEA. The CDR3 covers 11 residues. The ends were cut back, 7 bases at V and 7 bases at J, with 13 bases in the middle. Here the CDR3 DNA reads TGCAGCGCCCAAGAGGTAGGTGAAGCTTTCTTT. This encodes CSAQEVGEAFF.

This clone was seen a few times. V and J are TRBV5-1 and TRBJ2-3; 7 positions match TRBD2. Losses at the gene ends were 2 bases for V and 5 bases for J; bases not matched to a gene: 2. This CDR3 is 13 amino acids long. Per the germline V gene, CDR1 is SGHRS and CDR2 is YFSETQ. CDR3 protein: CASSLREGDTQYF. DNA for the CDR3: TGCGCCAGCAGCTTAAGGGAGGGAGATACGCAGTATTTT.

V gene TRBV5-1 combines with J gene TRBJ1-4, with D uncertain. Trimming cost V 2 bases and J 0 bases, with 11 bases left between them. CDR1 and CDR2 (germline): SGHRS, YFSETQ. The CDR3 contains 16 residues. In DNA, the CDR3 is TGCGCCAGCAGCTTTTCACGTTTCGCAACTAATGAAAAACTGTTTTTT. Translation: CASSFSRFATNEKLFF.

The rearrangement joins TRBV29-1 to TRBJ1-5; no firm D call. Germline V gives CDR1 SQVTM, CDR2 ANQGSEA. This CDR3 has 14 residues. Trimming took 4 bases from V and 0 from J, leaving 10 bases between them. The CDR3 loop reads CSVVDTNSNQPQHF. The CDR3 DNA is TGCAGCGTTGTTGACACCAATAGCAATCAGCCCCAGCATTTT.

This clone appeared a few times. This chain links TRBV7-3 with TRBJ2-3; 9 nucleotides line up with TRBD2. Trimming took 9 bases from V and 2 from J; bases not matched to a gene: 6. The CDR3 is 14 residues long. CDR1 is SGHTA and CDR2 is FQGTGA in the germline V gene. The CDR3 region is CASNSGSYTDTQYF. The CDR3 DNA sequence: TGTGCCAGTAATAGCGGGAGTTACACAGATACGCAGTATTTT. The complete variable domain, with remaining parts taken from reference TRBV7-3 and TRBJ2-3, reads GAGVSQTPSNKVTEKGKYVELRCDPISGHTALYWYRQSLGQGPEFLIYFQGTGAADDSGLPNDRFFAVRPEGSVSTLKIQRTERGDSAVYLCASNSGSYTDTQYFGPGTRLTVL.